This T cell receptor beta chain comes out of a study of blood T cells in healthy people across ages. With a J-beta primer mix and a sample-barcoded 5' primer, a second PCR ran about 7 to 12 cycles. TCRdb re-called the 5' RACE reads through MiXCR, storing one row per CDR3 protein. Among 1,100,000 or so distinct CDR3 sequences listed, 35% to 50% were seen once. The CDR3 runs to 14 residues. Germline V gives CDR1 SGDLS, CDR2 YYNGEE. The chain employs TRBV9 and TRBJ2-5, with a tentative D call TRBD1 (7 bases). The last part of the DNA fits TRBJ2-7 better; the J call may be wrong. The sequenced sample was blood. The clonotype was recovered from a woman aged 55-70 years in good health. CDR3: CASSVEEGAGEQYF. The CDR3 nucleotides read TGTGCCAGCAGCGTAGAGGAGGGGGCAGGCGAGCAGTACTTC.